The next 23 T cell receptor beta chains were all read from a single sample in a study of blood T cell repertoires in COVID-19. Data came from immunoSEQ multiplex PCR; TCRdb stores just in-frame clones and leaves some out. The sample has roughly 200,000 clones; 80% are singletons. Sample: peripheral blood. These receptors were collected from a man aged 60-69 years with acute or convalescent COVID-19.

The rearrangement uses TRBV30 and TRBJ1-2; D gene unclear. V shed 3 bases and J shed 4 bases, with 12 bases lying between them. This CDR3 contains 13 residues. Looked up from germline, CDR1 is GTSNPN and CDR2 is SVGIG (reference sequence). This chain's CDR3 is CAWRAGAVYGYTF. In nucleotides, the CDR3 is TGTGCCTGGAGGGCAGGCGCTGTCTATGGCTACACCTTC.

V is TRBV19 and J is TRBJ2-6; D gene ambiguous. Per the germline V gene, CDR1 is LNHDA and CDR2 is SQIVND (reference sequence). CDR3 size: 16 residues. Trimming left V 0 bases short and J 1 base short, with 7 bases between. The CDR3 DNA follows: TGTGCCAGTAGTATAGAGGGCCGATCTGGGGCCAACGTCCTGACTTTC. Encoded protein: CASSIEGRSGANVLTF.

This clone was picked up a small number of times. The rearrangement uses TRBV7-3 and TRBJ2-2, with D maybe TRBD1 (6 bases). V lost 2 bases, J lost 9 bases, and 7 bases lay in between. This CDR3 spans 12 amino acids. Looked up from germline, CDR1 is SGHTA and CDR2 is FQGTGA. The CDR3 sequence: CASSLGGRELFF. The CDR3 DNA reads as TGTGCCAGCAGCTTAGGGGGCAGGGAGCTGTTTTTT.

This chain links TRBV7-9 with TRBJ1-1, with 7 bases fitting TRBD1. The CDR3 contains 15 residues. V lost 6 bases, J lost 0 bases, and 7 bases stayed unmatched. Germline V gives CDR1 SEHNR, CDR2 FQNEAQ (reference sequence). In nucleotides, the CDR3 is TGTGCCAGCAGGCGACGGGACAGCGTGAACACTGAAGCTTTCTTT. It codes for CASRRRDSVNTEAFF.

This sequence joins TRBV7-9 and TRBJ1-1; D unclear. V was cut by 3 bases and J by 8 bases, with 10 bases left in between. The germline V gene has CDR1 SEHNR and CDR2 FQNEAQ (reference sequence). This CDR3 spans 12 amino acids. The CDR3 region is CASSLSETEAFF. CDR3 sequence (DNA): TGTGCCAGCAGCTTGTCCGAGACAGAAGCTTTCTTT.

The chain combines TRBV7-2 with TRBJ2-7; maybe TRBD2 (6 bases). CDR3 length equals 14 residues. Germline V CDR1 and CDR2: SGHTA, FQGNSA. Trimming left V 2 bases short and J 0 bases short, with 8 bases between. The CDR3 DNA sequence: TGTGCCAGCAGCTTACACGGGGGCTCCTACGAGCAGTACTTC. Its protein is CASSLHGGSYEQYF.

J is TRBJ2-1 and V is TRBV7-8; tentatively, D is TRBD2 (5 bases). Germline lookup yields CDR1 SGHVS and CDR2 FQNEAQ. The CDR3 is 16 residues long. V was pared by 0 bases and J by 9 bases, with 18 bases between. CDR3 in DNA: TGTGCCAGCAGCTTAGCGCGAGAGACGGGGTATGGTGAGCAGTTCTTC. Translating it yields CASSLARETGYGEQFF.

This sequence joins TRBV2 and TRBJ1-5; TRBD1 matches 8 bases. Losses at the gene ends were 8 bases for V and 9 bases for J; bases not matched to a gene: 9. The CDR3 has 13 residues. Germline V gene lookup returns CDR1 SNHLY and CDR2 FYNNEI. In DNA, the CDR3 is TGTGCCAGCGCGGGACAGGCCCAGTGGCCCCAGCATTTT. Protein product: CASAGQAQWPQHF.

The V and J genes are TRBV6-5 and TRBJ1-3, with TRBD1 identical over 7 bases. CDR3 length: 15 residues. V shed 5 bases and J 4 bases; nucleotides not matched to a gene: 8. Germline-derived CDR1 and CDR2 are MNHEY and SVGAGI. CDR3 nucleotide sequence: TGTGCCAGCAGTCAGCGACAGGGTTCGGGAAACACCATATATTTT. Its protein product is CASSQRQGSGNTIYF.

The gene calls are TRBV4-1 and TRBJ2-2; D gene unclear. V was trimmed by 4 bases and J by 4 bases, leaving 4 bases between them. The CDR3 is 12 amino acids. CDR1 is MGHRA, CDR2 YSYEKL, per germline. CDR3 sequence: CASSLVTGELFF. The CDR3 bases are TGCGCCAGCAGCCTCGTCACCGGGGAGCTGTTTTTT.

The J gene is TRBJ1-5, the V gene TRBV19, with a possible D match to TRBD1 (5 bases). V was trimmed by 3 bases and J by 5 bases, leaving 11 bases between them. The CDR3 has 14 amino acids. In germline, CDR1 is LNHDA, CDR2 SQIVND (reference sequence). CDR3 nucleotides: TGTGCCAGTAGTATTTGGGGCGGGGATCAGCCCCAGCATTTT. It yields the protein CASSIWGGDQPQHF. Using reference TRBV19 and TRBJ1-5 for the parts outside the CDR3, the full variable domain is DGGITQSPKYLFRKEGQNVTLSCEQNLNHDAMYWYRQDPGQGLRLIYYSQIVNDFQKGDIAEGYSVSREKKESFPLTVTSAQKNPTAFYLCASSIWGGDQPQHFGDGTRLSIL.

The chain recombines TRBV28 with TRBJ2-1, with 9 nucleotides matching TRBD2. The CDR3 length is 14 residues. V gave up 6 bases and J gave up 7 bases; unmatched junction bases: 7. Looked up from germline, CDR1 is MDHEN and CDR2 is SYDVKM. CDR3 DNA sequence: TGTGCCAGCAGGAAAGCGGGGGGCAGGAATGAGCAGTTCTTC. Residues: CASRKAGGRNEQFF.

This rearrangement joins TRBV18 to TRBJ2-5, with 7 bases fitting TRBD2. V lost 3 bases and J lost 2; bases outside the gene matches: 9. Germline CDR1 and CDR2: KGHSH and LQKENI. CDR3 length equals 16 residues. The CDR3 coding sequence is TGTGCCAGCTCACCTCCATTGGGGACTATACAAGAGACCCAGTACTTC. This codes for CASSPPLGTIQETQYF. The full variable domain, its missing parts supplied by reference TRBV18 and TRBJ2-5, is NAGVMQNPRHLVRRRGQEARLRCSPMKGHSHVYWYRQLPEEGLKFMVYLQKENIIDESGMPKERFSAEFPKEGPSILRIQQVVRGDSAAYFCASSPPLGTIQETQYFGPGTRLLVL.

The chain recombines TRBV4-2 with TRBJ1-1; D perhaps matches TRBD1 (5 bases). CDR1 LGHNA and CDR2 YNFKEQ come from the germline V gene. V gave up 0 bases and J gave up 7 bases, with 9 bases separating them. This CDR3 spans 13 amino acids. The CDR3 nucleotides read TGTGCCAGCAGCCAAGACAGGGAGGGTGAAGCTTTCTTT. It is translated as CASSQDREGEAFF.

V usage is TRBV7-8 and J usage is TRBJ2-1, with 8 positions matching TRBD2. The CDR3 is 15 amino acids. Per the germline V gene, CDR1 is SGHVS and CDR2 is FQNEAQ. The junction had 8 bases not matched to a gene; V was cut back by 6 bases and J by 4 bases. Written as DNA, the CDR3 is TGTGCCAGCAGTCAAGACGGGGGGGCTTACAATGAGCAGTTCTTC. Amino acids: CASSQDGGAYNEQFF.

J is TRBJ2-1 and V is TRBV9, with 8 bases aligning to TRBD2. There are 16 residues in the CDR3. CDR1 and CDR2 from the germline V gene are SGDLS and YYNGEE. Trimming at V came to 4 bases and at J to 4 bases, leaving 10 bases not matched to a gene. The DNA of the CDR3 is TGTGCCAGCAGCCCCTCGGGGGGGCGGGGGTACAATGAGCAGTTCTTC. This sequence encodes CASSPSGGRGYNEQFF.

The chain carries TRBV29-1 and TRBJ1-5, with unresolved D. The CDR3 runs to 15 residues. Germline V gene data show CDR1 as SQVTM and CDR2 as ANQGSEA. V lost 4 bases and J 4 bases, leaving 17 bases between the germline ends. The CDR3 region has the DNA TGCAGCGTTGCTGACGGGGTACTAGCAAATCAGCCCCAGCATTTT. Translating gives CSVADGVLANQPQHF.

This clone was seen a handful of times. The chain combines TRBV6-2 or TRBV6-3 with TRBJ1-1; unclear D gene. Germline values: CDR1 MNHEY, CDR2 SVGEGT. The CDR3 is 16 residues long. V was pared by 3 bases and J by 1 base, with 15 bases between. CDR3 in amino acids: CASSYWRVLGNTEAFF. Here the CDR3 DNA reads TGTGCCAGCAGTTATTGGCGGGTGCTGGGGAACACTGAAGCTTTCTTT.

This clone was seen once. Within the sample, other DNA sequences also encode this same CDR3. The chain links TRBV27 to TRBJ2-3; a weak D match, TRBD2 (5 bases). The germline V and J ends were trimmed by 6 bases and 2 bases, with 9 bases remaining between them. Germline V gene sequence: CDR1 MNHEY, CDR2 SMNVEV (reference sequence). There are 13 residues in the CDR3. The CDR3 sequence is CASRRGITDTQYF. As DNA, the CDR3 is TGTGCCAGCAGACGGGGAATCACAGATACGCAGTATTTT.

This clone was seen only once. This chain uses TRBV30 with TRBJ1-6; 9 bases align to TRBD1. CDR3 length: 15 residues. Germline V gene sequence: CDR1 GTSNPN, CDR2 SVGIG (reference sequence). Trimming cost V 7 bases and J 7 bases; bases outside gene matches: 11. For the CDR3, the DNA is TGTGCCTCGACCTTTTTGACAGGGGGGAATTCACCCCTCCACTTT. It yields the protein CASTFLTGGNSPLHF.

The sample holds a few counts of this clone. The chain employs TRBV4-1 and TRBJ2-2, with 9 bases matching TRBD2. The CDR3 extends over 16 amino acids. The junction had 4 bases not matched to a gene; V was cut back by 1 base and J by 4 bases. The germline V gene encodes CDR1 MGHRA and CDR2 YSYEKL. The CDR3: CASSQGAGGFTGELFF. CDR3 nucleotides: TGCGCCAGCAGCCAAGGGGCGGGAGGGTTCACCGGGGAGCTGTTTTTT.

The chain links TRBV5-4 to TRBJ1-6; weak D call: TRBD1 (5 bases). The germline V gene encodes CDR1 SGHNT and CDR2 YYREEE (reference sequence). V lost 0 bases, J lost 7 bases, and 17 bases lay in between. The CDR3 loop spans 17 amino acids. CDR3 in amino acids: CASSLEAGLLPNSPLHF. CDR3 sequence (DNA): TGTGCCAGCAGCTTGGAGGCAGGGCTTTTACCGAATTCACCCCTCCACTTT.

Here the CDR3 DNA reads TGTGCCAGCAGCTACGCAGAACTTCAGGGGGCTAGTTCCTACAATGAGCAGTTCTTC. This sequence encodes CASSYAELQGASSYNEQFF. V usage is TRBV13 and J usage is TRBJ2-1; 8 bases are shared with TRBD1. Germline V lookup: CDR1 PRHDT, CDR2 FYEKMQ (reference sequence). The junction had 15 bases not matched to a gene; V was cut back by 4 bases and J by 1 base. The CDR3 consists of 19 residues. The variable domain in full, completed from reference TRBV13 and TRBJ2-1, reads AAGVIQSPRHLIKEKRETATLKCYPIPRHDTVYWYQQGPGQDPQFLISFYEKMQSDKGSIPDRFSAQQFSDYHSELNMSSLELGDSALYFCASSYAELQGASSYNEQFFGPGTRLTVL.